This T cell receptor beta chain was recovered during a study of glioma-infiltrating T cells. V lost 3 bases to trimming and J lost 3 bases, with 18 bases between them. Germline CDR1 reads SGHRS; CDR2 reads YFSETQ. CDR3 length equals 16 residues. Amplification of TCR alpha and beta CDR3 regions from RNA used iRepertoire nested multiplex PCR. MiXCR, applied by TCRdb to the multiplex PCR reads, yields one record per CDR3 protein. The repertoire holds approximately 89,000 distinct CDR3 sequences, around a quarter seen once, with roughly 6.7% in the top ten. J is TRBJ2-5 and V is TRBV5-1; TRBD1 might be the D (6 bases). Material for sequencing was glioma tissue, nonneoplastic brain tissue, or PBMCs (not recorded which). The clonotype comes from a human donor with low-grade glioma or glioblastoma, undergoing nonglioma brain surgery, or in good health (not recorded which). CDR3 in amino acids: CASSSLSGTLKETQYF. The CDR3 nucleotides read TGCGCCAGCAGCTCCTTGTCCGGGACACTAAAAGAGACCCAGTACTTC. Looking up the rest from reference TRBV5-1 and TRBJ2-5 gives the full variable domain: KAGVTQTPRYLIKTRGQQVTLSCSPISGHRSVSWYQQTPGQGLQFLFEYFSETQRNKGNFPGRFSGRQFSNSRSEMNVSTLELGDSALYLCASSSLSGTLKETQYFGPGTRLLVL.